This T cell receptor beta chain was retrieved from a study of spatial heterogeneity in lung cancer. At the level of the study: A consistent excess of beta-chain over alpha-chain sequences was detected. Overall study findings and caveats: Resection blood, more than follow-up blood, showed ubiquitous expanded tumor TCRs.

This clonotype appeared many times. The antigen is unknown. Single TCR cDNA molecules each had their own unique molecular identifier. Via MiXCR, TCRdb re-called the 5' RACE reads, giving one row per CDR3 protein. The sample holds tens of thousands of distinct CDR3 sequences, under 7% seen once. As to time point: sample taken at primary tumor resection. Whole RNA obtained from tumor, nontumor lung or frozen PBMC underwent sequencing without sorting. Donation came from over 60 patients with untreated early-stage non-small cell lung cancer. Germline V lookup: CDR1 MDHEN, CDR2 SYDVKM. The CDR3 has 14 amino acids. Trimming took 7 bases from V and 6 from J, leaving 18 bases between them.

V gene TRBV28 combines with J gene TRBJ1-1, with D possibly being TRBD1 (6 bases). The sample was PBMCs, taken at surgery. The origin of this receptor is a male donor with early-stage non-small cell lung cancer. The CDR3 nucleotides read TGTGCCAGCACGAAAGGACAGAATGGTGCTGAAGCTTTCTTT. It encodes CASTKGQNGAEAFF.